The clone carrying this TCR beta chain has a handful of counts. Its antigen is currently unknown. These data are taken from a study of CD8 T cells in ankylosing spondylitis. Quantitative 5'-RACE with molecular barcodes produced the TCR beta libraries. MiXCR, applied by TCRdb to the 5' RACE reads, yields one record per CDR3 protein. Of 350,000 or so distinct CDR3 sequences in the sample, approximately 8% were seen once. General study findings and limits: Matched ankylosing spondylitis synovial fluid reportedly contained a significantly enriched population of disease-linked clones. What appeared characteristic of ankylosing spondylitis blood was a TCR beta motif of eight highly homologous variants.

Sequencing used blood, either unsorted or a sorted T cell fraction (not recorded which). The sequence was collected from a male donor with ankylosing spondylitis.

The CDR3 nucleotides are TGTGCCAGCAGCTTCCGAGGGGGAAGGGGCGGTCTTTGGGGAATGAACACTGAAGCTTTCTTT. It codes for CASSFRGGRGGLWGMNTEAFF. The rearrangement uses TRBV5-4 and TRBJ1-1; TRBD1 is a possible D gene (6 bases). From germline, CDR1 is SGHNT and CDR2 YYREEE (reference sequence). V was shortened by 2 bases and J by 0 bases, with 29 bases between the two germline ends. CDR3 size: 21 residues.